This TCR beta chain was sequenced for a study of T cells expressing NK-cell markers. The CDR3 has 15 amino acids. The V gene's germline CDR1 is SGHKS and CDR2 YYEKEE (reference sequence). Reprocessing the 5' RACE reads, TCRdb reports a single entry for every CDR3 protein and omits DNA. The table lists fewer than 550,000 distinct CDR3 sequences. The sequencing sample was made of blood T cells: a sorted CD56 or NKG2C T cell subset, CD4+ or CD8+ T cells, or bulk PBMC T cells (not recorded which). The rearrangement uses TRBV5-5 and TRBJ1-5; the D call of TRBD1 rests on TCRdb alone, since no DNA is present to check it. This sequence originates from a woman aged 50 to 65 in good health. CDR3: CASSLGQGGSQPQHF.